A selection of T cell receptor beta chains follows, all from one sample in a study of regulatory T cells in long-lasting Graves disease. TCRdb passed the multiplex PCR reads through MiXCR, listing each CDR3 protein once. Of about 540,000 distinct CDR3 sequences in the sample, about 13% were seen once. These records were also assigned to another study, of T cells in Graves' hyperthyroidism and ophthalmopathy.

The starting material was peripheral blood mononuclear cells (PBMCs), obtained at new diagnosis, from a patient treated with antithyroid drugs. All receptors derive from a man aged 25-45 years with Graves disease. The CDR3 runs from the conserved cysteine through the conserved F or W. Fields, in order: clone size, J gene, V gene, CDR3 protein. Size is stated for part of the rows, as once, few or many counts, or as a class when the clone is expanded.

clone_size: many
j_call: TRBJ1-2
v_call: TRBV20-1
cdr3_aa: CSATPRDGKDYGYTF

clone_size: NA
j_call: TRBJ1-5
v_call: TRBV30
cdr3_aa: CACSSPRQGNQPQHF

clone_size: few
j_call: TRBJ2-7
v_call: TRBV6-5
cdr3_aa: CASSYWASPSYEQYF

clone_size: many
j_call: TRBJ1-1
v_call: TRBV5-1
cdr3_aa: CASSGTEGTEAFF

clone_size: many
j_call: TRBJ1-1
v_call: TRBV18
cdr3_aa: CASSPSQRNTEAFF

clone_size: many
j_call: TRBJ2-7
v_call: TRBV7-8
cdr3_aa: CASSSRRTSGVVMDEQYF

clone_size: many
j_call: TRBJ1-5
v_call: TRBV12-3/TRBV12-4
cdr3_aa: CASSQGFDQPQHF

clone_size: NA
j_call: TRBJ2-2
v_call: TRBV15
cdr3_aa: CATSRPQTVTGELFF

clone_size: many
j_call: TRBJ2-5
v_call: TRBV18
cdr3_aa: CASSPPASLQETQYF

clone_size: few
j_call: TRBJ2-7
v_call: TRBV29-1
cdr3_aa: CSTSGRDSYEQYF

clone_size: many
j_call: TRBJ2-7
v_call: TRBV20-1
cdr3_aa: CSAGLAYEQYF

clone_size: NA
j_call: TRBJ1-5
v_call: TRBV19
cdr3_aa: CASSIRAGGSNQPQHF

clone_size: NA
j_call: TRBJ2-7
v_call: TRBV6-1
cdr3_aa: CASSEDLDFLTDEQYF

clone_size: many
j_call: TRBJ1-1
v_call: TRBV11-1
cdr3_aa: CASSKGGINTEAFF

clone_size: NA
j_call: TRBJ2-3
v_call: TRBV30
cdr3_aa: CAWSPVSGSTDTQYF

clone_size: many
j_call: TRBJ2-7
v_call: TRBV12-3/TRBV12-4
cdr3_aa: CASSLGVLYEQYF

clone_size: NA
j_call: TRBJ2-5
v_call: TRBV9
cdr3_aa: CASSVVSVLRPETQYF

clone_size: many
j_call: TRBJ1-2
v_call: TRBV3-1
cdr3_aa: CASSQDVRNYGYTF

clone_size: many
j_call: TRBJ2-7
v_call: TRBV27
cdr3_aa: CASSSTGVHEQYF

clone_size: many
j_call: TRBJ1-4
v_call: TRBV11-2
cdr3_aa: CASSSPLQGSATTNEKLFF

clone_size: NA
j_call: TRBJ1-1
v_call: TRBV5-1
cdr3_aa: CASSKTGGRADTEAFF

clone_size: many
j_call: TRBJ2-3
v_call: TRBV7-9
cdr3_aa: CASSLRLLQVSPSTDTQYF

clone_size: NA
j_call: TRBJ2-5
v_call: TRBV15
cdr3_aa: CATSVTGTQYF

clone_size: many
j_call: TRBJ2-3
v_call: TRBV20-1
cdr3_aa: CSAPKGTGKGDTQYF

clone_size: few
j_call: TRBJ2-3
v_call: TRBV3-1
cdr3_aa: CASSPATSGSTDTQYF

clone_size: many
j_call: TRBJ1-2
v_call: TRBV12-3/TRBV12-4
cdr3_aa: CASSRQGFGYTF

clone_size: NA
j_call: TRBJ2-3
v_call: TRBV15
cdr3_aa: CATSRLAGTDTQYF

clone_size: many
j_call: TRBJ2-5
v_call: TRBV6-2/TRBV6-3
cdr3_aa: CASSYAAGEETQYF

clone_size: many
j_call: TRBJ2-2
v_call: TRBV24-1
cdr3_aa: CATSDPDPRLTGELFF

clone_size: few
j_call: TRBJ2-2
v_call: TRBV29-1
cdr3_aa: CSVDGYTGELFF

clone_size: NA
j_call: TRBJ2-1
v_call: TRBV9
cdr3_aa: CASSVVAVAGVLDEQFF

clone_size: many
j_call: TRBJ2-3
v_call: TRBV20-1
cdr3_aa: CSASTAGGWADTQYF

clone_size: NA
j_call: TRBJ1-4
v_call: TRBV7-9
cdr3_aa: CASSLLGQSLFLGEKLFF

clone_size: NA
j_call: TRBJ2-1
v_call: TRBV6-1
cdr3_aa: CASEGGIASNEQFF

clone_size: many
j_call: TRBJ2-3
v_call: TRBV18
cdr3_aa: CASSPPTGDTNTQYF

clone_size: many
j_call: TRBJ1-1
v_call: TRBV7-6
cdr3_aa: CASSPGGAGTEAFF

clone_size: many
j_call: TRBJ1-2
v_call: TRBV18
cdr3_aa: CASSFGQGNGYTF

clone_size: many
j_call: TRBJ2-1
v_call: TRBV27
cdr3_aa: CATGGTGTSDEQFF

clone_size: NA
j_call: TRBJ2-7
v_call: TRBV20-1
cdr3_aa: CSARGGGGSYEQYF

clone_size: NA
j_call: TRBJ2-3
v_call: TRBV6-9
cdr3_aa: CASSYWGDTDTQYF

clone_size: many
j_call: TRBJ2-7
v_call: TRBV6-1
cdr3_aa: CASISGTGNWEQYF

clone_size: NA
j_call: TRBJ1-3
v_call: TRBV7-9
cdr3_aa: CANSLGGQTSGNTIYF

clone_size: NA
j_call: TRBJ1-6
v_call: TRBV10-2
cdr3_aa: CASSSTGESSYNSPLHF

clone_size: NA
j_call: TRBJ1-2
v_call: TRBV10-3
cdr3_aa: CAISDIRTGPHGYTF

clone_size: many
j_call: TRBJ2-5
v_call: TRBV6-2/TRBV6-3
cdr3_aa: CASTATRGRETQYF

clone_size: many
j_call: TRBJ1-2
v_call: TRBV7-3
cdr3_aa: CASSLGSTDGYTF

clone_size: many
j_call: TRBJ1-2
v_call: TRBV28
cdr3_aa: CASSMTLGGYTF

clone_size: many
j_call: TRBJ2-7
v_call: TRBV7-8
cdr3_aa: CASSPSGPWASEQYF

clone_size: once
j_call: TRBJ2-5
v_call: TRBV7-9
cdr3_aa: CASSLRGIRYQETQYF

clone_size: NA
j_call: TRBJ2-7
v_call: TRBV3-1
cdr3_aa: CASSQGTIGLDEQYF

clone_size: many
j_call: TRBJ2-7
v_call: TRBV6-2/TRBV6-3
cdr3_aa: CASRPDRPSYEQYF

clone_size: NA
j_call: TRBJ2-7
v_call: TRBV7-3
cdr3_aa: CASSLSGGRDEQYF

clone_size: NA
j_call: TRBJ2-4
v_call: TRBV20-1
cdr3_aa: CSASRGRLAKNIQYF

clone_size: many
j_call: TRBJ2-6
v_call: TRBV7-9
cdr3_aa: CASSEPSSGANVLTF

clone_size: many
j_call: TRBJ1-1
v_call: TRBV11-2
cdr3_aa: CASSLAQNTEAFF